These 30 T cell receptor beta chains were sequenced from one sample in a study of blood T cell repertoires in COVID-19. The protocol was immunoSEQ multiplex PCR, while the TCRdb copy is restricted to in-frame clones and leaves out a portion. The table records 200,000 to 250,000 clones, roughly four fifths of them present only once. The sequencing sample was made of peripheral blood. The source of these receptors is a woman aged 80 or older with COVID-19, enrolled during active disease.

This chain uses TRBV9 with TRBJ2-3; 7 positions match TRBD2. The germline V gene has CDR1 SGDLS and CDR2 YYNGEE. V lost 0 bases, J lost 8 bases, and 9 bases stayed unmatched. CDR3 size: 15 residues. The CDR3 DNA follows: TGTGCCAGCAGCGTAGAGGGAGCGGGACTTACTACGCAGTATTTT. Translating it yields CASSVEGAGLTTQYF.

The chain recombines TRBV9 with TRBJ2-1; D is undetermined. V was shortened by 0 bases and J by 2 bases, with 9 bases between the two germline ends. CDR1 and CDR2 (germline): SGDLS, YYNGEE. This CDR3 region has 15 residues. The CDR3 sequence is CASSVAAGTYNEQFF. CDR3 nucleotides: TGTGCCAGCAGCGTAGCCGCAGGCACCTACAATGAGCAGTTCTTC.

The chain links TRBV7-9 to TRBJ1-4, with D unresolved. With 1 base removed from V and 11 bases from J, the gap between germline ends came to 14 bases. The germline gives CDR1 SEHNR, CDR2 FQNEAQ (reference sequence). CDR3 length equals 14 residues. The CDR3 loop is CASSLVRLGSKLFF. The CDR3 nucleotides are TGTGCCAGCAGCTTAGTTCGTTTGGGGAGCAAACTGTTTTTT.

The chain joins TRBV5-1 to TRBJ1-5; TRBD1 matches 9 bases. Germline-derived CDR1 and CDR2 are SGHRS and YFSETQ. After removal of 5 bases from V and 3 bases from J, the junction contained 6 bases not matched to a gene. The CDR3 has 15 amino acids. CDR3 bases: TGCGCCAGCAGTAAAACAGGGGGCATCAATCAGCCCCAGCATTTT. Protein sequence: CASSKTGGINQPQHF.

This clone was seen once. The chain uses TRBV5-4 and TRBJ1-2, with D possibly being TRBD1 (5 bases). The CDR3 is made up of 11 amino acids. V gave up 2 bases and J gave up 13 bases, with 12 bases separating them. The germline gives CDR1 SGHNT, CDR2 YYREEE (reference sequence). The CDR3 sequence is CASSFGLRVTF. Written as DNA, the CDR3 is TGTGCCAGCAGCTTTGGTCTCAGGGTCACCTTC.

This clone was seen only a few times. This CDR3 is also generated by other DNA sequences in the sample. The gene calls are TRBV18 and TRBJ2-3; no clear D. Germline CDR1 KGHSH, CDR2 LQKENI. Trimming removed 2 bases from V and 4 bases from J, with 4 bases in between. The CDR3 contains 12 residues. In nucleotides, the CDR3 is TGTGCCAGCTCACCAACGGCAGATACGCAGTATTTT. Its protein is CASSPTADTQYF.

The V and J genes are TRBV27 and TRBJ1-1; 8 bases fit TRBD1. This CDR3 comprises 14 residues. Germline loops: CDR1 MNHEY, CDR2 SMNVEV (reference sequence). The ends lost 6 bases at V and 0 bases at J; junction bases unmatched: 3. The chain's CDR3 is CASRSGQVNTEAFF. The CDR3 DNA is TGTGCCAGCAGATCGGGACAGGTGAACACTGAAGCTTTCTTT.

The chain couples TRBV28 to TRBJ1-4; 7 bases align to TRBD1. This CDR3 region has 14 residues. With V trimmed by 6 bases and J by 4 bases, 5 bases remained unmatched. Germline CDR1 reads MDHEN; CDR2 reads SYDVKM. DNA of the CDR3: TGTGCCAGCAGGGGGACAGTTTTTAATGAAAAACTGTTTTTT. It codes for CASRGTVFNEKLFF.

This clone appeared many times. The genes are TRBV13 and TRBJ1-5; TRBD1 might be the D (6 bases). Germline CDR1 PRHDT, CDR2 FYEKMQ (reference sequence). The V and J ends lost 4 bases and 2 bases respectively, with 15 bases between them. The CDR3 runs to 16 residues. CDR3 sequence: CASSSSRGRGNQPQHF. As DNA, the CDR3 is TGTGCCAGCAGCTCTAGCAGGGGTAGGGGCAATCAGCCCCAGCATTTT.

The V call is TRBV2, the J call TRBJ2-1; 8 nucleotides line up with TRBD2. There are 16 residues in the CDR3. Germline CDR1 reads SNHLY; CDR2 reads FYNNEI. V was pared by 2 bases and J by 8 bases, with 11 bases of the junction left unmatched. This chain's CDR3 is CASSEQGAGVMHEQFF. The CDR3 DNA sequence: TGTGCCAGCAGTGAACAGGGAGCGGGAGTTATGCATGAGCAGTTCTTC.

This clone was picked up a small number of times. The chain links TRBV5-4 to TRBJ2-5; possibly TRBD1 for D (6 bases). Germline values: CDR1 SGHNT, CDR2 YYREEE (reference sequence). The V end was cut by 0 bases, the J end by 3 bases, with 6 bases between. This CDR3 spans 13 amino acids. The CDR3 reads CASSLDREETQYF. CDR3 DNA: TGTGCCAGCAGCTTGGACAGGGAAGAGACCCAGTACTTC.

J is TRBJ2-5 and V is TRBV5-4, with TRBD2 as a possible D gene (6 bases). Trimming pared 0 bases from V and 3 bases from J, leaving 9 bases between. Germline CDR1 reads SGHNT; CDR2 reads YYREEE (reference sequence). This CDR3 has 14 residues. CDR3: CASSLVAGKETQYF. The CDR3 nucleotides read TGTGCCAGCAGCTTGGTCGCGGGGAAAGAGACCCAGTACTTC.

The rearrangement uses TRBV7-3 and TRBJ2-1, with D tentatively TRBD2 (5 bases). The germline V gene encodes CDR1 SGHTA and CDR2 FQGTGA. V was trimmed by 4 bases and J by 8 bases, leaving 12 bases between them. CDR3 size: 13 residues. The CDR3 sequence: CASSSGYGDEQFF. The DNA of the CDR3 is TGTGCCAGCAGCTCCGGGTACGGGGATGAGCAGTTCTTC. The full variable domain, in which reference TRBV7-3 and TRBJ2-1 provide the parts outside the CDR3, is GAGVSQTPSNKVTEKGKYVELRCDPISGHTALYWYRQSLGQGPEFLIYFQGTGAADDSGLPNDRFFAVRPEGSVSTLKIQRTERGDSAVYLCASSSGYGDEQFFGPGTRLTVL.

The V and J genes are TRBV9 and TRBJ2-2; TRBD2 matches 9 bases. This CDR3 has 18 amino acids. With 4 bases clipped from V and 2 bases from J, the junction kept 12 bases outside the gene matches. From germline, CDR1 is SGDLS and CDR2 YYNGEE. The CDR3 loop reads CASSLSSLAGVNTGELFF. The DNA of the CDR3 is TGTGCCAGCAGCCTCAGTAGTTTAGCGGGAGTCAACACCGGGGAGCTGTTTTTT.

The rearrangement links TRBV6-1 to TRBJ1-6; maybe TRBD1 (6 bases). The CDR3 covers 15 residues. Germline V CDR1 and CDR2: MNHNS, SASEGT. V was clipped by 3 bases and J by 8 bases, with 14 bases between them. DNA of the CDR3: TGTGCCAGCAGTGAGAGCGGGGGCGTTTATTCACCCCTCCACTTT. This gives the protein CASSESGGVYSPLHF.

CDR3 region: CASSLILAGDNEQFF. In nucleotides, the CDR3 is TGTGCCAGCAGCTTGATTCTAGCGGGGGACAATGAGCAGTTCTTC. The rearrangement uses TRBV5-4 and TRBJ2-1; 10 bases line up with TRBD2. The CDR3 sequence is 15 residues long. Germline CDR1 reads SGHNT; CDR2 reads YYREEE (reference sequence). Trimming cost V 1 base and J 5 bases; bases outside gene matches: 3.

V usage is TRBV7-8 and J usage is TRBJ1-4; TRBD1 matches 9 bases. The CDR3 sequence is 14 residues long. V lost 1 base to trimming and J lost 7 bases; unmatched junction nucleotides: 1. Germline assignment: CDR1 SGHVS and CDR2 FQNEAQ. CDR3 sequence: CASSLVTGGEKLFF. CDR3 DNA sequence: TGTGCCAGCAGCTTAGTGACAGGGGGTGAAAAACTGTTTTTT.

Here the CDR3 reads CASSARENQPQHF. The DNA of the CDR3 is TGTGCCAGCTCCGCGCGGGAGAATCAGCCCCAGCATTTT. The chain links TRBV6-5 to TRBJ1-5; D is unclear. Germline loops: CDR1 MNHEY, CDR2 SVGAGI. Deletions cut 8 bases from V and 4 bases from J, with 12 bases between. The CDR3 consists of 13 residues.

This clone was found a few times. The chain is built from TRBV14 and TRBJ2-7; TRBD2 aligns across 9 bases. This CDR3 contains 13 residues. The V segment lost 9 bases and the J segment 2 bases; nucleotides outside the gene matches: 5. Germline V CDR1 and CDR2: SGHDN, FVKESK. In nucleotides, the CDR3 is TGTGCCAGTGGGACTAGCAATACCTACGAGCAGTACTTC. Its protein is CASGTSNTYEQYF. Filled out from reference TRBV14 and TRBJ2-7, the complete variable domain reads EAGVTQFPSHSVIEKGQTVTLRCDPISGHDNLYWYRRVMGKEIKFLLHFVKESKQDESGMPNNRFLAERTGGTYSTLKVQPAELEDSGVYFCASGTSNTYEQYFGPGTRLTVT.

The chain recombines TRBV6-5 with TRBJ1-3, with D possibly being TRBD1 (6 bases). With 0 bases removed from V and 5 bases from J, the gap between germline ends came to 8 bases. CDR1 and CDR2 from the germline V gene are MNHEY and SVGAGI. This CDR3 spans 14 amino acids. CDR3 residues: CASSYSRGRNTIYF. The CDR3 nucleotides are TGTGCCAGCAGTTACTCCAGGGGCCGAAACACCATATATTTT.

The chain has TRBV10-3 and TRBJ2-1, with D uncertain. Germline V gene lookup returns CDR1 ENHRY and CDR2 SYGVKD. V gave up 4 bases and J gave up 9 bases, with 7 bases separating them. This CDR3 is built from 11 residues. The CDR3 region has the DNA TGTGCCATCAGTGCGACGGGTGAGCAGTTCTTC. It specifies CAISATGEQFF.

The chain uses TRBV6-5 and TRBJ1-2; tentatively, D is TRBD1 (5 bases). Trimming pared 2 bases from V and 2 bases from J, leaving 12 bases between. CDR3 length: 15 residues. Germline assignment: CDR1 MNHEY and CDR2 SVGAGI. The CDR3 loop is CASSYVGTTNYGYTF. The CDR3 DNA reads as TGTGCCAGCAGTTACGTCGGGACTACCAACTATGGCTACACCTTC.

This clone was seen a single time. This chain links TRBV5-1 with TRBJ1-1, with D hard to call. Trimming took 1 base from V and 1 from J, leaving 8 bases between them. CDR3 length: 14 residues. Germline CDR1 and CDR2: SGHRS and YFSETQ. CDR3 loop: CASSLIPGNTEAFF. In nucleotides, the CDR3 is TGCGCCAGCAGCTTGATCCCGGGGAACACTGAAGCTTTCTTT. Full variable domain (missing parts from reference TRBV5-1 and TRBJ1-1): KAGVTQTPRYLIKTRGQQVTLSCSPISGHRSVSWYQQTPGQGLQFLFEYFSETQRNKGNFPGRFSGRQFSNSRSEMNVSTLELGDSALYLCASSLIPGNTEAFFGQGTRLTVV.

The chain couples TRBV11-2 to TRBJ1-1, with D maybe TRBD1 (6 bases). Germline CDR1 reads SGHAT; CDR2 reads FQNNGV. The CDR3 is 15 amino acids. V lost 5 bases to trimming and J lost 6 bases, with 19 bases between them. In DNA, the CDR3 is TGTGCCAGCAGCCATCCGTTACAGTCAGGGGCTGAAGCTTTCTTT. The encoded protein is CASSHPLQSGAEAFF.

In this sample, this clone turned up a few times. The chain links TRBV5-1 to TRBJ1-2; TRBD1 matches 8 bases. Germline values: CDR1 SGHRS, CDR2 YFSETQ. The ends lost 4 bases at V and 1 base at J; junction bases unmatched: 12. The CDR3 consists of 17 residues. In nucleotides, the CDR3 is TGCGCCAGCAGCCCAGGACAGGGAGGAGGGGTTAACTATGGCTACACCTTC. It translates to CASSPGQGGGVNYGYTF.

The chain employs TRBV7-9 and TRBJ2-5; D ambiguous. The length of the CDR3 is 18 residues. Germline-derived CDR1 and CDR2 are SEHNR and FQNEAQ (reference sequence). V dropped 5 bases and J dropped 2 bases, with 24 bases sitting between them. CDR3 region: CASSPDSPDFFIQETQYF. CDR3 DNA: TGTGCCAGCAGCCCAGACTCACCCGACTTTTTCATTCAAGAGACCCAGTACTTC. Drawing the rest from reference TRBV7-9 and TRBJ2-5, the complete variable domain is DTGVSQNPRHKITKRGQNVTFRCDPISEHNRLYWYRQTLGQGPEFLTYFQNEAQLEKSRLLSDRFSAERPKGSFSTLEIQRTEQGDSAMYLCASSPDSPDFFIQETQYFGPGTRLLVL.

The chain combines TRBV2 with TRBJ2-5, with a tentative D call TRBD2 (6 bases). Germline-derived CDR1 and CDR2 are SNHLY and FYNNEI. The germline V and J ends were trimmed by 5 bases and 5 bases, with 15 bases remaining between them. The CDR3 consists of 14 residues. DNA of the CDR3: TGTGCCAGCAGTTCCCGGAGGGCTTCGGAGACCCAGTACTTC. Its protein product is CASSSRRASETQYF. Looking up the rest from reference TRBV2 and TRBJ2-5 gives the full variable domain: EPEVTQTPSHQVTQMGQEVILRCVPISNHLYFYWYRQILGQKVEFLVSFYNNEISEKSEIFDDQFSVERPDGSNFTLKIRSTKLEDSAMYFCASSSRRASETQYFGPGTRLLVL.

The chain links TRBV11-2 to TRBJ1-6; D perhaps matches TRBD1 (5 bases). This CDR3 comprises 13 residues. Germline V gene sequence: CDR1 SGHAT, CDR2 FQNNGV. The germline V and J ends were trimmed by 5 bases and 10 bases, with 12 bases remaining between them. CDR3 sequence reads: CASSLGTLSPLHF. As DNA, the CDR3 is TGTGCCAGCAGCCTGGGGACTTTGTCACCCCTCCACTTT.

This clone has just a few counts. The chain recombines TRBV27 with TRBJ1-6, with 8 bases matching TRBD1. This CDR3 is 14 amino acids long. The J segment lost 8 bases and the V segment lost 5 bases, leaving 5 bases of the junction unmatched. Germline-derived CDR1 and CDR2 are MNHEY and SMNVEV (reference sequence). For the CDR3, the DNA is TGTGCCAGCAGTCTAGACAGGGGATATTCACCCCTCCACTTT. Translating it yields CASSLDRGYSPLHF.

The J gene is TRBJ1-2, the V gene TRBV18; D is unclear. This CDR3 contains 14 residues. CDR1 and CDR2 from the germline V gene are KGHSH and LQKENI. Trimming stripped 2 bases from V and 7 bases from J, with 14 bases between. The CDR3 DNA is TGTGCCAGCTCACCATTTGTGGGCCGTGGTGGCTACACCTTC. The encoded protein is CASSPFVGRGGYTF. Full variable domain (missing parts from reference TRBV18 and TRBJ1-2): NAGVMQNPRHLVRRRGQEARLRCSPMKGHSHVYWYRQLPEEGLKFMVYLQKENIIDESGMPKERFSAEFPKEGPSILRIQQVVRGDSAAYFCASSPFVGRGGYTFGSGTRLTVV.